The entry below describes one T cell receptor (beta chain). The source of the sample is a study of blood T cell repertoires in COVID-19. CDR3 length: 11 residues. Per the germline V gene, CDR1 is MNHEY and CDR2 is SVGAGI. This table comes from immunoSEQ multiplex PCR, and its TCRdb copy is limited to in-frame clones, with some not included. The data show approximately 170,000 clones, with about 88% seen just once and about 1.9% held by the top ten. The chain has TRBV6-5 and TRBJ2-7; 7 nucleotides match TRBD1. This receptor was obtained from a man in his late teens or twenties who had recovered from COVID-19. Input material: peripheral blood. The CDR3 DNA reads TGTGCTTCGAGGGGGCCCTACGAGCAGTACTTC. It is translated as CASRGPYEQYF.